This TCR beta chain was retrieved from a study of cytomegalovirus exposure and HLA in healthy donors. This clone appeared once. What it recognizes is unknown. A multiplex PCR was run with 60 Vbeta primers and 13 Jbeta primers. Assay used: immunoSEQ multiplex PCR; TCRdb lists only in-frame clones, some missing. The sample shows some 170,000 clones, 87% of them seen only once. Looked up from germline, CDR1 is SGHTA and CDR2 is FQGNSA. This CDR3 has 15 residues. V was clipped by 5 bases and J by 1 base, with 14 bases between them. Findings and caveats of the study: A previous analysis found most TCR beta V segments productive roughly 87% or roughly 30% of the time.

Sample: PBMCs. The chain combines TRBV7-2 with TRBJ1-1; D is unresolved. This receptor was identified in a woman under 40 in good health and CMV-seronegative. CDR3 DNA sequence: TGTGCCAGCAGCCAAGACTCCGGAGGGAACACTGAAGCTTTCTTT. This gives the protein CASSQDSGGNTEAFF.